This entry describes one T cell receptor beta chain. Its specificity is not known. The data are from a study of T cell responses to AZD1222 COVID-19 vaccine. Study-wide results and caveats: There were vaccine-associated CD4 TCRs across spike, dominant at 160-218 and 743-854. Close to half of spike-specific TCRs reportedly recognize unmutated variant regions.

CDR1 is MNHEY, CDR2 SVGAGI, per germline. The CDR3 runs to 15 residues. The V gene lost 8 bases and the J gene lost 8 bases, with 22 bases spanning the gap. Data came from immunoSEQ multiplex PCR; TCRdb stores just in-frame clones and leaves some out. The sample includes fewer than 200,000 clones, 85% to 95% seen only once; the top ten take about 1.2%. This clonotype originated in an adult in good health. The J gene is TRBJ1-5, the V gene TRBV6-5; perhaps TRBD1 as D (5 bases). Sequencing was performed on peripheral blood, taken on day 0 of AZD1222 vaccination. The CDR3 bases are TGTGCCAGCGTGGGAAGGGCAGGGATGATTAAGCCCCAGCATTTT. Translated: CASVGRAGMIKPQHF.